One and the same sample provided the 7 T cell receptor beta chains below, sequenced in a study of siplizumab effects on memory and regulatory T cells. The repertoire was sequenced with immunoSEQ multiplex PCR; TCRdb's copy has only in-frame clones and lacks some. This table holds around 95,000 clones, around 92% found once. Sequencing used CD4+ T cells sorted from blood. These TCRs come from a human donor in good health.

This clone came up a few times. The gene calls are TRBV23-1 and TRBJ1-5; D is ambiguous. TRBV23-1 is known as an ORF, though its function is uncertain. The CDR3 covers 13 residues. Deletions cut 8 bases from V and 3 bases from J, with 11 bases between. The CDR3 coding sequence is TGCGCCAGCCAAGAAGAGATCAATCAGCCCCAGCATTTT. It translates to CASQEEINQPQHF.

The chain combines TRBV28 with TRBJ2-1; 8 nucleotides match TRBD2. The germline V gene encodes CDR1 MDHEN and CDR2 SYDVKM. The CDR3 consists of 15 residues. V gave up 7 bases and J gave up 8 bases; unmatched junction bases: 13. In DNA form, the CDR3 reads TGTGCCAGCACAAACGGGGGGGCCATCGGGGATGAGCAGTTCTTC. Translated: CASTNGGAIGDEQFF.

The chain uses TRBV5-1 and TRBJ2-7; D remains ambiguous. Germline V gene data show CDR1 as SGHRS and CDR2 as YFSETQ. The CDR3 sequence is 14 residues long. V was cut by 2 bases and J by 11 bases, with 20 bases left in between. CDR3: CASSLPQIQSEKYF. DNA for the CDR3: TGCGCCAGCAGCTTACCTCAGATCCAGTCCGAAAAGTACTTC.

In its sample, this clone was seen once. The chain has TRBV5-6 and TRBJ1-5; the D gene is possibly TRBD1 (5 bases). This CDR3 is 16 amino acids long. The ends were cut back, 2 bases at V and 0 bases at J, with 12 bases in the middle. The germline V gene has CDR1 SGHDT and CDR2 YYEEEE. The CDR3 DNA sequence: TGTGCCAGCAGCTTCTTTGCGGGGGTTAGCAATCAGCCCCAGCATTTT. Amino acids: CASSFFAGVSNQPQHF.

The V gene is TRBV5-1, the J gene TRBJ2-7; 10 positions agree with TRBD1. J gave up 2 bases and V 3 bases, and 5 bases lay outside the gene matches. Germline V gene sequence: CDR1 SGHRS, CDR2 YFSETQ. There are 15 residues in the CDR3. This CDR3 reads CASSSAGTGAYEQYF. The CDR3, as DNA: TGCGCCAGCAGCTCGGCCGGGACAGGGGCCTACGAGCAGTACTTC.

V is TRBV6-5 and J is TRBJ1-4; 8 bases fit TRBD1. With V trimmed by 6 bases and J by 8 bases, 8 bases remained unmatched. The CDR3 is 14 residues long. Germline V gene sequence: CDR1 MNHEY, CDR2 SVGAGI. Written as DNA, the CDR3 is TGTGCCAGCAGGCGGACAGGGTTGTGGGAAAAACTGTTTTTT. This encodes CASRRTGLWEKLFF.

DNA of the CDR3: TGTGCCAGCAGCTTGGGGACAGGGTTTACCGGGGAGCTGTTTTTT. Translating it yields CASSLGTGFTGELFF. This chain connects TRBV5-6 to TRBJ2-2, with 8 positions matching TRBD1. Per the germline V gene, CDR1 is SGHDT and CDR2 is YYEEEE. The CDR3 runs 15 residues. The J segment lost 5 bases and the V segment lost 0 bases, leaving 3 bases of the junction unmatched.